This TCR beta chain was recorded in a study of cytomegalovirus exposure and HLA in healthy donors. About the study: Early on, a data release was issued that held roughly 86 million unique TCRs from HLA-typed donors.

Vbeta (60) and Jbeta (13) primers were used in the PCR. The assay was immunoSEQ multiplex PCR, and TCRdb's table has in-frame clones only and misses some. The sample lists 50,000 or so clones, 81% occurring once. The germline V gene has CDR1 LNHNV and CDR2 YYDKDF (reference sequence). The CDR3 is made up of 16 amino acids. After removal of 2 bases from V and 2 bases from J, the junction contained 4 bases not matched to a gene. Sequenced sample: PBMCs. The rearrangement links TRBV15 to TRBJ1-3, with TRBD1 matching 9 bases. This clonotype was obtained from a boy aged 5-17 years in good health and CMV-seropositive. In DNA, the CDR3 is TGTGCCACCAGCAGATTCCGACAGGGGGCTGGAAACACCATATATTTT. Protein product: CATSRFRQGAGNTIYF.